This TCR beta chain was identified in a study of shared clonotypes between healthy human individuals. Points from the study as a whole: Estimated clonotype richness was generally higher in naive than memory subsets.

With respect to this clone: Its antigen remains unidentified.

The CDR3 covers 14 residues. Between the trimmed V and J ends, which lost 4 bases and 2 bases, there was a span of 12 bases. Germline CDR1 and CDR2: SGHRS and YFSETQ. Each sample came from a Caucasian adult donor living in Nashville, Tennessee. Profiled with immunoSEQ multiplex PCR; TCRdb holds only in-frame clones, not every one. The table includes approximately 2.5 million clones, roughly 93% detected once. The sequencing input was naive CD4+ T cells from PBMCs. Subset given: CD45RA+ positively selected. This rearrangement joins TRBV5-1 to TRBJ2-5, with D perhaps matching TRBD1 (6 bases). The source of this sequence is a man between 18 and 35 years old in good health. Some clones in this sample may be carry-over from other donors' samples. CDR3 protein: CASSPTTGQETQYF. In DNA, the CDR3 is TGCGCCAGCAGCCCCACGACAGGACAAGAGACCCAGTACTTC.